Listed below are T cell receptor beta chains from one sample, sequenced in a study of metastatic and nonmetastatic thyroid tumors. Using MiXCR, TCRdb re-called clones from the PCR reads. Of thousands of clones listed, roughly 22% are singletons. The sequenced sample consisted of tumor tissue. All receptors come from a female donor with papillary thyroid cancer or a benign thyroid nodule (not recorded which). Some clones in this sample may be carry-over from other donors' samples. The conserved cysteine and the conserved F or W are not part of the CDR3 here.

v_call: TRBV28
cdr3_aa: ASSLPLSGGRTDTQY

v_call: TRBV4-2
cdr3_aa: ASSQGQAGQETQY

v_call: TRBV6-6
cdr3_aa: ASSYPGTGGDGYT

v_call: TRBV20-1
cdr3_aa: SARDFAGGYT

v_call: TRBV6-1
cdr3_aa: ASSPNGGSSYNEQF

v_call: TRBV20-1
cdr3_aa: SALRGFGYT

v_call: TRBV20-1
cdr3_aa: SARPYRGTGGSRFSYEQY

v_call: TRBV5-8
cdr3_aa: ASSSSGNEQF

v_call: TRBV27
cdr3_aa: ASSFFGGPAETQY

v_call: TRBV6-1
cdr3_aa: ASSPPLGGSGTGELF

v_call: TRBV28
cdr3_aa: ASSFGSVKKNIQY

v_call: TRBV5-1
cdr3_aa: ASSSEGYGTGELF

v_call: TRBV6-6
cdr3_aa: ASSYMTGRGSYEQY

v_call: TRBV20-1
cdr3_aa: SARPLGAEQNTGELF

v_call: TRBV20-1
cdr3_aa: SARWTGSTEAF

v_call: TRBV20-1
cdr3_aa: SAPGGTGELF

v_call: TRBV11-3
cdr3_aa: ASSLEENTEAF

v_call: TRBV20-1
cdr3_aa: SVLAGYNEQF

v_call: TRBV7-2
cdr3_aa: ASSLAEGYEQY

v_call: TRBV6-1
cdr3_aa: ASSERWSSGLTTDTQY

v_call: TRBV15
cdr3_aa: ATSRVTGGGTEAF

v_call: TRBV20-1
cdr3_aa: SAGQESLT

v_call: TRBV5-6
cdr3_aa: ASSSGGMRYGYT

v_call: TRBV6-1
cdr3_aa: ASRLGDLGNTEAF

v_call: TRBV11-3
cdr3_aa: ASSSASGDTQY

v_call: TRBV18
cdr3_aa: ASSWTGEGYGYT

v_call: TRBV2
cdr3_aa: ASCWDSGANVLT

v_call: TRBV19
cdr3_aa: ASTRTGENNEQF

v_call: TRBV25-1
cdr3_aa: ATTGGGPEAF

v_call: TRBV11-3
cdr3_aa: ASSLGRAGRETQY

v_call: TRBV11-3
cdr3_aa: ASSPTGGNEQF

v_call: TRBV28
cdr3_aa: ASTGYRNEQF

v_call: TRBV2
cdr3_aa: ASTPTVRGNEQF

v_call: TRBV29-1
cdr3_aa: SVGDGREQY

v_call: TRBV12-3/TRBV12-4
cdr3_aa: ASSSYRGGYT

v_call: TRBV5-1
cdr3_aa: ASSLEGTEAF

v_call: TRBV2
cdr3_aa: ASSEGGQGNQPQH

v_call: TRBV5-1
cdr3_aa: ASSYTSGSIGEQF

v_call: TRBV6-5
cdr3_aa: ASSGPQETQY

v_call: TRBV3-1
cdr3_aa: ASSDGNTIY

v_call: TRBV6-1
cdr3_aa: ASRRDSPASYGYT

v_call: TRBV12-3/TRBV12-4
cdr3_aa: ASSLRAGGGDEQF

v_call: TRBV28
cdr3_aa: ASVGTSGSSEQY

v_call: TRBV6-2/TRBV6-3
cdr3_aa: ASIPGTSGNQETQY

v_call: TRBV19
cdr3_aa: ASSMGDTYNSPLH

v_call: TRBV2
cdr3_aa: ASSESPRTVLNEQF

v_call: TRBV28
cdr3_aa: ASSQGGGGYT

v_call: TRBV5-1
cdr3_aa: ASDHHRDSEAF

v_call: TRBV6-6
cdr3_aa: ASSYSGSAEQF

v_call: TRBV20-1
cdr3_aa: SARVRTSGRDEQF

v_call: TRBV28
cdr3_aa: ASTTGWRTGDETQY

v_call: TRBV12-3/TRBV12-4
cdr3_aa: ASSVLGIQY

v_call: TRBV12-3/TRBV12-4
cdr3_aa: ASSPPGGEQY

v_call: TRBV2
cdr3_aa: ASSQRGTEAF